What follows are 5 T cell receptor beta chains derived from one specimen sequenced in a study. TCRdb reprocessed the 5' RACE reads via MiXCR and lists one record per CDR3 protein. This table holds about 40,000 distinct CDR3 sequences, 25% to 35% found once. The sample taken for sequencing was tumor-infiltrating memory CD4+ T cells sorted from the breast tumor. As to subset: memory CD4+ T cells, CD4+CD45RO+CD25-. The source of these receptors is a female donor with breast cancer.

The chain has TRBV20-1 and TRBJ2-5, with 15 bases aligning to TRBD2. The CDR3 loop spans 18 amino acids. The V gene end was trimmed by 1 base and the J gene end by 2 bases; junction bases not matched to a gene: 8. Germline V lookup: CDR1 DFQATT, CDR2 SNEGSKA (reference sequence). This CDR3 is CSARVAPGTSGGQETQYF. CDR3 nucleotides: TGCAGTGCTAGAGTAGCGCCCGGGACTAGCGGGGGGCAAGAGACCCAGTACTTC.

This clonotype turned up a few times. J is TRBJ1-6 and V is TRBV5-1, with unresolved D. Deletions cut 4 bases from V and 0 bases from J, with 8 bases between. The germline V gene encodes CDR1 SGHRS and CDR2 YFSETQ. The CDR3 is made up of 15 amino acids. The CDR3 is CASSEQSSYNSPLHF. In DNA form, the CDR3 reads TGCGCCAGCAGCGAACAGAGCTCCTATAATTCACCCCTCCACTTT. The full variable domain, its missing parts supplied by reference TRBV5-1 and TRBJ1-6, is KAGVTQTPRYLIKTRGQQVTLSCSPISGHRSVSWYQQTPGQGLQFLFEYFSETQRNKGNFPGRFSGRQFSNSRSEMNVSTLELGDSALYLCASSEQSSYNSPLHFGNGTRLTVT.

This clonotype was seen a handful of times. This sequence joins TRBV27 and TRBJ2-1; TRBD2 matches 11 bases. The length of the CDR3 is 15 residues. From germline, CDR1 is MNHEY and CDR2 SMNVEV (reference sequence). Trimming at V came to 4 bases and at J to 10 bases, leaving 9 bases not matched to a gene. The CDR3 bases are TGTGCCAGCAGTTGGGGGACTAGCGGTGTTCGGGAGCAGTTCTTC. Protein sequence: CASSWGTSGVREQFF.

With respect to this clonotype: A much larger clone is a single base away; this may be a read error. The chain links TRBV6-2 or TRBV6-3 to TRBJ1-6; 7 nucleotides match TRBD1. The length of the CDR3 is 14 residues. Germline assignment: CDR1 MNHEY and CDR2 SVGEGT. DNA for the CDR3: TGTGCCAGCAGTTACGTGGGACAGAATTTACCCCTCCACTTT. This codes for CASSYVGQNLPLHF.

The chain is built from TRBV4-3 and TRBJ2-3; tentative D call: TRBD1 (5 bases). CDR3 length: 16 residues. Germline CDR1 is LGHNA and CDR2 is YSLEER. V lost 0 bases and J lost 0, with 10 bases in between. CDR3 nucleotide sequence: TGCGCCAGCAGCCAAGAAGAACAGGCTAGCACAGATACGCAGTATTTT. It specifies CASSQEEQASTDTQYF.